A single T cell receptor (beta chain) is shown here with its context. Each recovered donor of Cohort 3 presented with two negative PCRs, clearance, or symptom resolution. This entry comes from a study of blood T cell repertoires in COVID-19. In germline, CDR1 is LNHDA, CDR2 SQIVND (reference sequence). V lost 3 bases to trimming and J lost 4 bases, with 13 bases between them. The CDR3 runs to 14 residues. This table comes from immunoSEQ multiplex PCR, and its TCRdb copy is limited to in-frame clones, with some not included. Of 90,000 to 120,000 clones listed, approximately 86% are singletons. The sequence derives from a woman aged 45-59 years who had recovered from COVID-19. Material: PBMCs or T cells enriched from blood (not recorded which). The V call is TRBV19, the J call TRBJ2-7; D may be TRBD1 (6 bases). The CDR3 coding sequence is TGTGCCAGTAGTATCACAGGGATTCCATACGAGCAGTACTTC. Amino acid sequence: CASSITGIPYEQYF.